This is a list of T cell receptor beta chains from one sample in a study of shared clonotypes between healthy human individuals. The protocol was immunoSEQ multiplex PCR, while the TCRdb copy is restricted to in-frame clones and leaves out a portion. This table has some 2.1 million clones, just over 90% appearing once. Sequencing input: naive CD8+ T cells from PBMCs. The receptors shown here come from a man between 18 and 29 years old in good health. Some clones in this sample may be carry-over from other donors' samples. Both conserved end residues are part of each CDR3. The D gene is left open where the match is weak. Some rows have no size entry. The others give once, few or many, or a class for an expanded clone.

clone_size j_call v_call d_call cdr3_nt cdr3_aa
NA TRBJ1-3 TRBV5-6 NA TGTGCCAGCAGCCCGGGAGCCCGGAGCTCTGGAAACACCATATATTTT CASSPGARSSGNTIYF
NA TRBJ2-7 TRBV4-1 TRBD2 TGCGCCAGCAGCCTAACCGGGGGGGAGCAGTACTTC CASSLTGGEQYF
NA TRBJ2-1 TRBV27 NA TGTGCCAGCAGTTTTAGGGGCAATGGGTACAATGAGCAGTTCTTC CASSFRGNGYNEQFF
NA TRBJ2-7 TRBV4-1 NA TGCGCCAGCAGCCAAGATGCGACGAGCTCCTACGAGCAGTACTTC CASSQDATSSYEQYF
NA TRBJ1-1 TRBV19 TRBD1 TGTGCCAGTAGTAAGACAGGGGCGGGGAACACTGAAGCTTTCTTT CASSKTGAGNTEAFF
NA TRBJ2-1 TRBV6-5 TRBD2 TGTGCCAGCAGTCCGGGACTAGCGGGGTATAATGAGCAGTTCTTC CASSPGLAGYNEQFF
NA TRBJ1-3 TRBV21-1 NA TGTGCCAGCAGCCATACGGACAGCTCTGGAAACACCATATATTTT CASSHTDSSGNTIYF
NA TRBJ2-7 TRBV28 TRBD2 TGTGCCAGCAGTCAACTAGCGGTCAGCTCCTACGAGCAGTACTTC CASSQLAVSSYEQYF
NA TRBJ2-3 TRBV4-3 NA TGCGCCAGCAGCCAAGCCCCAGGGAGTATAGATACGCAGTATTTT CASSQAPGSIDTQYF
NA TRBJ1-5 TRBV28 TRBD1 TGTGCCAGCAGCCTCCGACAGGGGGCAAGGCAGCCCCAGCATTTT CASSLRQGARQPQHF
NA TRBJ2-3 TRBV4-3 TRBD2 TGCGCCAGCAGCCAAGAGGGACTAGCGGGGCTAGATACGCAGTATTTT CASSQEGLAGLDTQYF
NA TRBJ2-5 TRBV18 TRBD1 TGTGCCAGCTCACCGGCAGGGGGCCTCCCAGAGACCCAGTACTTC CASSPAGGLPETQYF
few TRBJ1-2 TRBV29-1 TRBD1 TGCAGCGTGGTCGGGACAGGGACCTATGGCTACACCTTC CSVVGTGTYGYTF
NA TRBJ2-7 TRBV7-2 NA TGTGCCAGCAGCCCCGACAGGTCGTTCTCCTACGAGCAGTACTTC CASSPDRSFSYEQYF
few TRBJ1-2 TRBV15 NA TGTGCCACCAGCAGAGACAGGGGAACCGGCTATGGCTACACCTTC CATSRDRGTGYGYTF
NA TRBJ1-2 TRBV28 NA TGTGCCAGCAGCGGAGAGAAACCGGACAGCTCAAAATGGGGCTACACCTTC CASSGEKPDSSKWGYTF
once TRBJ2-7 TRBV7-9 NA TGTGCCAGCAGCTTAGTCGGGGGTTCTGTGGCCTACGAGCAGTACTTC CASSLVGGSVAYEQYF
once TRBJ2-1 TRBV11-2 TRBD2 TGTGCCAGCAGCTCGACTAGCGGGAGCTCCTACAATGAGCAGTTCTTC CASSSTSGSSYNEQFF
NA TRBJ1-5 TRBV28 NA TGTGCCAGCAGTTTTTGGGGCAGGAGCAATCAGCCCCAGCATTTT CASSFWGRSNQPQHF
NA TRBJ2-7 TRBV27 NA TGTGCCAGCAGTTTAAGGGTTGGGGGGAGCTCCTACGAGCAGTACTTC CASSLRVGGSSYEQYF
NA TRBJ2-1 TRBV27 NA TGTGCCAGCAGTTACCGGGATTCCTACAATGAGCAGTTCTTC CASSYRDSYNEQFF
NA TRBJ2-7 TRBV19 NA TGTGCCAGTAGTACCTACTCGGGTTCCTACGAGCAGTACTTC CASSTYSGSYEQYF